The rows below give T cell receptor beta chains drawn from one sample of a study of response to subunit inactivated influenza vaccine. TCRdb independently ran MiXCR on the RT-PCR reads; one entry per CDR3 protein. The profile covers just under 550,000 distinct CDR3 sequences, with approximately 22% appearing a single time and 2.5% to 3.5% taken by the ten largest. This sample also belongs to another study, concerning T cells expressing NK-cell markers.

Material: CD4+ T cells sorted from PBMCs, obtained roughly 12 days after vaccination. Receptors originate from a man aged 45-60 years who received an inactivated influenza vaccine. Both conserved end residues are part of each CDR3. D genes are given only for firm matches. Rows may omit the clone size; those that give it use once, few, many or a size class.

CDR3 length,clone size,J gene,V gene,D gene,CDR3 DNA,CDR3 protein
14,-,TRBJ1-1,TRBV18,-,TGTGCCAGCTCATCCGGAGGGGCGGAAACTGAAGCTTTCTTT,CASSSGGAETEAFF
16,-,TRBJ2-5,TRBV7-9,TRBD1,TGTGCCAGCAGCTCGAACAGGGGTGTATTCCAAGAGACCCAGTACTTC,CASSSNRGVFQETQYF
15,-,TRBJ2-3,TRBV7-3,-,TGTGCCAGCAGCTCAGGGGGGAGAGGGGGAGATACGCAGTATTTT,CASSSGGRGGDTQYF
14,-,TRBJ2-7,TRBV28,-,TGTGCCACCAGGGGACCCAGGCCCTCCTACGAGCAGTACTTC,CATRGPRPSYEQYF
16,few,TRBJ2-2,TRBV6-1,-,TGTGCCAGCAGCGCGGGACGCCCTACGAACACCGGGGAGCTGTTTTTT,CASSAGRPTNTGELFF
14,-,TRBJ2-3,TRBV6-2/TRBV6-3,TRBD2,TGTGCCAGCAGTAGGACTAGCGGGAGGGCTACGCAGTATTTT,CASSRTSGRATQYF
13,-,TRBJ2-3,TRBV7-2,-,TGTGCCAGCAATGGAGGGATCACAGATACGCAGTATTTT,CASNGGITDTQYF
15,-,TRBJ1-3,TRBV18,-,TGTGCCAGCTCACCACCAAGAACGGGAGGAAACACCATATATTTT,CASSPPRTGGNTIYF
14,few,TRBJ2-5,TRBV15,-,TGTGCCACCACTCAGAGTTGGGGACGGGAGACCCAGTACTTC,CATTQSWGRETQYF
14,-,TRBJ2-2,TRBV12-3/TRBV12-4,TRBD2,TGTGCCAGCAGTCTGGGACTAGAGGTCGGGGAGCTGTTTTTT,CASSLGLEVGELFF
16,few,TRBJ2-5,TRBV10-3,TRBD2,TGTGCCATCAGCAGCCTCGCGGGAGCGGGCCAAGAGACCCAGTACTTC,CAISSLAGAGQETQYF
15,-,TRBJ2-3,TRBV11-2,TRBD2,TGTGCCAGCAGCCTACTAGCGGGCTTCGCAGATACGCAGTATTTT,CASSLLAGFADTQYF
14,many,TRBJ1-2,TRBV5-5,-,TGTGCCAGCAGCTTGGCGACCATCGGGGATGGCTACACCTTC,CASSLATIGDGYTF
13,many,TRBJ1-1,TRBV12-3/TRBV12-4,-,TGTGCCAGCAGTTTAGAGGGGAACACTGAAGCTTTCTTT,CASSLEGNTEAFF
17,-,TRBJ2-6,TRBV2,-,TGTGCCAGCAGCGTCAGGGCCCCAAGCTCTGGGGCCAACGTCCTGACTTTC,CASSVRAPSSGANVLTF
15,few,TRBJ2-7,TRBV6-2/TRBV6-3,-,TGTGCCAGCAGTCGTCGGGACCCAAGAAGCTACGAGCAGTACTTC,CASSRRDPRSYEQYF
16,-,TRBJ2-1,TRBV5-1,TRBD2,TGCGCCAGCAGCTTAGTGTCTAGCGGGACGTACAATGAGCAGTTCTTC,CASSLVSSGTYNEQFF
13,-,TRBJ2-7,TRBV10-3,-,TGTGCCATCAGTGATGGAGGGGGGCGCGAGCAGTACTTC,CAISDGGGREQYF
15,few,TRBJ2-7,TRBV20-1,-,TGCAGTGCCCGTACCCGGACTGAGAGCTCCTACGAGCAGTACTTC,CSARTRTESSYEQYF
17,few,TRBJ2-3,TRBV5-1,-,TGCGCCAGCAGCTTGTCCCGTGGGGGCAGAAGCACAGATACGCAGTATTTT,CASSLSRGGRSTDTQYF
14,few,TRBJ1-6,TRBV24-1,-,TGTGCCACCGGAAGGACAGAATATAATTCACCCCTCCACTTT,CATGRTEYNSPLHF
15,-,TRBJ2-5,TRBV20-1,TRBD1,TGCAGTGCTTTCCCCTTACAGGGGGCGTGGGAGACCCAGTACTTC,CSAFPLQGAWETQYF
14,few,TRBJ1-4,TRBV5-1,TRBD1,TGCGCCAGCAGCTTACAGGGGCGACGTGAAAAACTGTTTTTT,CASSLQGRREKLFF
15,few,TRBJ2-7,TRBV6-2/TRBV6-3,TRBD2,TGTGCCAGCACCGCACTAGCGGGAGGGCCCTACGAGCAGTACTTC,CASTALAGGPYEQYF
11,-,TRBJ2-5,TRBV12-3/TRBV12-4,-,TGTGCCAGCAGTCCTGGGATAGGCCAGTACTTC,CASSPGIGQYF
15,-,TRBJ2-1,TRBV20-1,-,TGCAGTGCTAGTGGAGGGGAGAGGGGACACAATGAGCAGTTCTTC,CSASGGERGHNEQFF
13,-,TRBJ1-6,TRBV19,-,TGTGCCAGTAGTATACAGGAGAGGTCACCCCTCCACTTT,CASSIQERSPLHF
16,-,TRBJ2-7,TRBV7-2,TRBD2,TGTGCCAGCAGCTTAACGCCGGGACTAGCGAACAACGAGCAGTACTTC,CASSLTPGLANNEQYF
13,-,TRBJ1-5,TRBV20-1,-,TGCAGTGCCCAGGACAGTGCATTAGAGCCCCAGCATTTT,CSAQDSALEPQHF
12,once,TRBJ2-1,TRBV9,TRBD1,TGTGCCAGGACAAAAACCGGGACAGGGCGCTTCTTC,CARTKTGTGRFF
17,-,TRBJ2-7,TRBV11-2,-,TGTGCCAGCAGCCTATCAATTTCCGGGACCCTTTCTAACGAGCAGTACTTC,CASSLSISGTLSNEQYF
14,-,TRBJ1-4,TRBV12-3/TRBV12-4,-,TGTGCCAGCAGTTCAGACAGGTTTTTAGAAAAACTGTTTTTT,CASSSDRFLEKLFF
15,many,TRBJ2-1,TRBV12-3/TRBV12-4,TRBD1,TGTGCCAGCAGTTTGAGGACAGGGGGTGGCAATGAGCAGTTCTTC,CASSLRTGGGNEQFF
14,-,TRBJ1-3,TRBV20-1,-,TGCAGTGCCGCAGGCCAGAAGGGTGGAAACACCATATATTTT,CSAAGQKGGNTIYF
15,few,TRBJ2-3,TRBV14,-,TGTGCCAGCAGCCAAGCTGGACTCAGCACAGATACGCAGTATTTT,CASSQAGLSTDTQYF
16,-,TRBJ2-5,TRBV9,-,TGTGCCAGCAGCGTGACGACTATTGCCGGCCAAGAGACCCTGTACTTC,CASSVTTIAGQETLYF
12,once,TRBJ2-2,TRBV19,-,TGTGCCAGTAGTGTCCTGGGATTTGAGCTGTTTTTT,CASSVLGFELFF